The rows below give T cell receptor beta chains drawn from one sample of a study of spatial heterogeneity in lung cancer. TCRdb recomputed calls from the 5' RACE reads with MiXCR, one row per CDR3 protein. This sample has some 47,000 distinct CDR3 sequences; less than 9% occur once, and the top ten carry approximately 2.6%. Source: PBMCs, taken at surgery. These receptors originate from a female donor with early-stage non-small cell lung cancer. The CDR3 runs from the conserved cysteine through the conserved F or W. D genes are given only for firm matches. Clone sizes are given selectively: once, few, many, or a class where the clone is expanded.

NA	TRBV19	TRBD1	TRBJ1-5	TGTGCCAGTAGTAGGACAGGGGACAATCAGCCCCAGCATTTT	CASSRTGDNQPQHF
many	TRBV11-2	NA	TRBJ2-5	TGTGCCAGCTCTTACTCGGGGGCGTCGGAAGAGACCCAGTACTTC	CASSYSGASEETQYF
many	TRBV7-9	NA	TRBJ2-3	TGTGCCAGCAGTCTTACAGGGCCGGGGCGCACAGATACGCAGTATTTT	CASSLTGPGRTDTQYF
NA	TRBV29-1	NA	TRBJ1-2	TGCAGCGTTGAAGACGTTCGCTATGGCTACACCTTC	CSVEDVRYGYTF
many	TRBV5-5	NA	TRBJ1-5	TGTGCCAGCAGCGACGGCAGGGTCGAGAATCAGCCCCAGCATTTT	CASSDGRVENQPQHF
many	TRBV7-9	NA	TRBJ2-3	TGTGCCATCAGTACCCTCGGGGATACGCAGTATTTT	CAISTLGDTQYF
many	TRBV4-1	NA	TRBJ2-5	TGCGCCAGCAGCCAAGGACAATTAGAGACCCAGTACTTC	CASSQGQLETQYF
many	TRBV5-1	NA	TRBJ1-4	TGCGCCAGCAGCTTGCAGGGTGAGGAAAAACTGTTTTTT	CASSLQGEEKLFF
many	TRBV19	NA	TRBJ2-1	TGTGCCAGTAGTTCGGACCCGGCCTACAATGAGCAGTTCTTC	CASSSDPAYNEQFF
few	TRBV29-1	TRBD1	TRBJ1-1	TGCAGCGTCGCACAGGGGAATGTTGGGACTGAAGCTTTCTTT	CSVAQGNVGTEAFF
many	TRBV6-5	NA	TRBJ1-6	TGTGCCAGCAGTTACTCGCGATCAAATTCACCCCTCCACTTT	CASSYSRSNSPLHF
many	TRBV29-1	NA	TRBJ1-2	TGCAGCGCTTCCCCACCAAACTATGGCTACACCTTC	CSASPPNYGYTF
many	TRBV12-3/TRBV12-4	NA	TRBJ2-3	TGTGCCAGCGGTACCACAGATACGCAGTATTTT	CASGTTDTQYF
NA	TRBV9	TRBD2	TRBJ2-3	TGTGCCAGCAGCGTAACCAGCGGGGGGTCCTCAAGCACAGATACGCAGTATTTT	CASSVTSGGSSSTDTQYF
many	TRBV28	NA	TRBJ2-7	TGTGCCAGCAGTTTAAGTGAGCTGGGGCAGTACTTC	CASSLSELGQYF
many	TRBV29-1	TRBD1	TRBJ1-2	TGCAGCGCCCTTCCGTCGCAGGGGGCGCATGGCTACACCTTC	CSALPSQGAHGYTF
NA	TRBV5-5	TRBD2	TRBJ2-7	TGTGCCAGCAGCTTTTCAACTAGCGTTAGAAGCTACGAGCAGTACTTC	CASSFSTSVRSYEQYF
many	TRBV3-1	NA	TRBJ2-1	TGTGCCAGCACCGCCCCGTCGACGAATGAGCAGTTCTTC	CASTAPSTNEQFF
few	TRBV2	NA	TRBJ1-1	TGTGCCAGCAGTGAAAGGGGTAGGACTGAAGCTTTCTTT	CASSERGRTEAFF
many	TRBV20-1	TRBD1	TRBJ2-3	TGCAGTGCAACACCGGGACAGGGGCCTTCTTATAGCACAGATACGCAGTATTTT	CSATPGQGPSYSTDTQYF
many	TRBV5-1	NA	TRBJ2-1	TGCGCCAGCAGCTCCCCCTTGGATGAGCAGTTCTTC	CASSSPLDEQFF
many	TRBV4-1	NA	TRBJ1-2	TGCGCCAGCAGCCAGAGGACCGGGGACTATGGCTACACCTTC	CASSQRTGDYGYTF